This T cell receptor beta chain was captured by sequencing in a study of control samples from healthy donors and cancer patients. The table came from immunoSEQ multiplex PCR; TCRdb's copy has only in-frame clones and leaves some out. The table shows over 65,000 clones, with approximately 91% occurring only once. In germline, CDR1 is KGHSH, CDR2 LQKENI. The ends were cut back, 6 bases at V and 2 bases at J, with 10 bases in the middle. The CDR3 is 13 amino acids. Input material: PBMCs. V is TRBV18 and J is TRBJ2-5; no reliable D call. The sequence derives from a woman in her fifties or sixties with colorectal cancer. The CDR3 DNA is TGTGCCAGCTCGACCTCCGTTCAAGAGACCCAGTACTTC. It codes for CASSTSVQETQYF.